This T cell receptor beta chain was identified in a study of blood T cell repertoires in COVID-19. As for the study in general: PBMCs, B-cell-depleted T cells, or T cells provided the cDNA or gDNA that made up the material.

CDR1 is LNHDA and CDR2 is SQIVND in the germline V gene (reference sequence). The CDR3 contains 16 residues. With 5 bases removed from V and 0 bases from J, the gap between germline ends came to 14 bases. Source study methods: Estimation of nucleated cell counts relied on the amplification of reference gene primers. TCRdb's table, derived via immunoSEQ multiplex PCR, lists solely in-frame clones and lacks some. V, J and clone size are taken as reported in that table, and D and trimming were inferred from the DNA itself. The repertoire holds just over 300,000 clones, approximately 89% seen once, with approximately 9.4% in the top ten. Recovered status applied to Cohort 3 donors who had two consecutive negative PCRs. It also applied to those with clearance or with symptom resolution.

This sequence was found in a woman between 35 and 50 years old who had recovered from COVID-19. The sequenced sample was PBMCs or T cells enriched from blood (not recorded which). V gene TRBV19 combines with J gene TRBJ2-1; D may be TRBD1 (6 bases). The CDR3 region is CASSLQGRSSYNEQFF. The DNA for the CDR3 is TGTGCCAGTAGTTTACAGGGAAGGAGCTCCTACAATGAGCAGTTCTTC.